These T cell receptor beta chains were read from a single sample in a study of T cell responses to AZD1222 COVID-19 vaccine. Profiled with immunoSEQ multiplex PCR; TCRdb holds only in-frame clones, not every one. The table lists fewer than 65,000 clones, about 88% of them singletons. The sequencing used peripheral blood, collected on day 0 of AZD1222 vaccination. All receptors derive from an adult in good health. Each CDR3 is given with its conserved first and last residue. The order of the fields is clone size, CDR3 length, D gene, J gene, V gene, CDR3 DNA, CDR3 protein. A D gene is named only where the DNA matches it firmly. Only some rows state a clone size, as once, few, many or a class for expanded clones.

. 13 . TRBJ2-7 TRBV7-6 TGTGCCAGCAGCTTAAGGGGGGCCGAAGAGCAGTACTTC CASSLRGAEEQYF
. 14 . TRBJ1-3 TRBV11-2 TGTGCCAGCAGCTCTCGGATCTCTGGAAACACCATATATTTT CASSSRISGNTIYF
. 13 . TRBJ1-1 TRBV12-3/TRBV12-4 TGTGCCAGCAGCACCACAGGGAACACTGAAGCTTTCTTT CASSTTGNTEAFF
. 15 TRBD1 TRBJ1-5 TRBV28 TGTGCCAGCAGTTTAGGTGGGACAGCGCAAAAGCCCCAGCATTTT CASSLGGTAQKPQHF
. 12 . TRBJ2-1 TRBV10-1 TGCGCCAGCAGTGAGTCTCTCAATGAGCAGTTCTTC CASSESLNEQFF
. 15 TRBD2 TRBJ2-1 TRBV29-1 TGCAGCGTTGAAGGATTAGCGGGGGGATACAATGAGCAGTTCTTC CSVEGLAGGYNEQFF
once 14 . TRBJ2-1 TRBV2 TGTGCCAGCACCCCTGAAGGGGCCCGAAATGAGCAGTTCTTC CASTPEGARNEQFF
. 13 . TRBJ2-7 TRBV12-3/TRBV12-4 TGTGCCAGCAGTTTAGTGGCAGGCTACGAGCAGTACTTC CASSLVAGYEQYF
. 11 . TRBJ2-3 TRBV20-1 TGCAGTGCCCGTTACCCAGATACGCAGTATTTT CSARYPDTQYF
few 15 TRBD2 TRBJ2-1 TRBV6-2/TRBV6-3 TGTGCCAGCAGTTACCTCGGACTAGCGACGGGGGATCGGTTCTTC CASSYLGLATGDRFF
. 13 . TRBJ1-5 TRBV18 TGTGCCAGCTCACCGAAGAACAATCAGCCCCAGCATTTT CASSPKNNQPQHF
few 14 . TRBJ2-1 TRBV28 TGTGCCAGCAGTGGGGGCGGATCCTACAATGAGCAGTTCTTC CASSGGGSYNEQFF
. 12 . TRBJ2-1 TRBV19 TGTGCCAGTAGTCCTTGGGGACTGGAGCAGTTCTTC CASSPWGLEQFF
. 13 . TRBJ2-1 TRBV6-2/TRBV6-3 TGTGCCAGCAGTGCTTCCTCCTACAATGAGCAGTTCTTC CASSASSYNEQFF
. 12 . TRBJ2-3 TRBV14 TGTGCCAGCAGCCAGTCATGGGATACGCAGTATTTT CASSQSWDTQYF
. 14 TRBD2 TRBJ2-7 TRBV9 TGTGCCAGCAGCATGGGACTAGCGGCCTACGAGCAGTACTTC CASSMGLAAYEQYF
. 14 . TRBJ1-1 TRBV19 TGTGCCAGTAGTATTGTTGTCGGCAGAACTGAAGCTTTCTTT CASSIVVGRTEAFF
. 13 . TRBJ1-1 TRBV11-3 TGTGCCAGCAGCTTAGGGGTAAACACTGAAGCTTTCTTT CASSLGVNTEAFF
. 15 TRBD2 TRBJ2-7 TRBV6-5 TGTGCCAGCAGGTGGGAGCTAGCGGGAGTTTCCGAGCAGTACTTC CASRWELAGVSEQYF
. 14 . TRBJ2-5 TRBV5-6 TGTGCCAGCAGCTCAGACAGTGTAGTGGGGACCCAGTACTTC CASSSDSVVGTQYF
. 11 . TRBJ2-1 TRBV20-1 TGCAGTGCTAGCCGCAGCGATGAGCAGTTCTTC CSASRSDEQFF
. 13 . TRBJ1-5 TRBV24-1 TGTGCCACCGGCCGGGGGATCAATCAGCCCCAGCATTTT CATGRGINQPQHF
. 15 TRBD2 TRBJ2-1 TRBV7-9 TGTGCCAGCAGCCCGGGACTAGCGGGAGTGTATGAGCAGTTCTTC CASSPGLAGVYEQFF